Shown below are 24 T cell receptor beta chains from a single sample sequenced in a study of shared clonotypes between healthy human individuals. Assay used: immunoSEQ multiplex PCR; TCRdb lists only in-frame clones, some missing. The data contain 2 million to 2.5 million clones, more than 80% of them seen just once; the ten biggest clones take up 0.39%. Specimen: naive CD4+ T cells from PBMCs. Subset indicated: CD45RA+ positively selected. Receptors originate from a man aged 18 to 35 in good health. Some clones in this sample may be carry-over from other donors' samples.

The V gene is TRBV7-3, the J gene TRBJ1-3, with 7 bases lining up with TRBD1. CDR1 and CDR2 from the germline V gene are SGHTA and FQGTGA. V lost 0 bases to trimming and J lost 2 bases; unmatched junction nucleotides: 10. The CDR3 spans 18 residues. The CDR3 DNA sequence: TGTGCCAGCAGCTTAACCCCGGTAGGCCAGGGGGCTGGAAACACCATATATTTT. It encodes CASSLTPVGQGAGNTIYF. The whole variable domain, filled in from reference TRBV7-3 and TRBJ1-3, reads GAGVSQTPSNKVTEKGKYVELRCDPISGHTALYWYRQSLGQGPEFLIYFQGTGAADDSGLPNDRFFAVRPEGSVSTLKIQRTERGDSAVYLCASSLTPVGQGAGNTIYFGEGSWLTVV.

About this clone: The germline gene is not matched at one end of the junction; a read error may be the cause. The chain is built from TRBV28 and TRBJ1-5; a possible D gene is TRBD1 (5 bases). The CDR3 is made up of 17 amino acids. The germline V gene encodes CDR1 MDHEN and CDR2 SYDVKM. This chain's CDR3 is CASSRKGFSGTNRPQHF. The CDR3 nucleotides read TGTGCCAGCAGTAGGAAAGGTTTCAGCGGGACCAATCGGCCCCAGCATTTT.

The V gene is TRBV18, the J gene TRBJ1-2, with TRBD1 matching over 7 bases. The J segment lost 4 bases and the V segment lost 3 bases, leaving 11 bases of the junction unmatched. There are 16 residues in the CDR3. Per germline, CDR1 KGHSH and CDR2 LQKENI. This CDR3 reads CASSPTRFQGVYGYTF. Written as DNA, the CDR3 is TGTGCCAGCTCACCCACGAGGTTTCAGGGGGTCTATGGCTACACCTTC.

As for this clone: Other DNA sequences in the sample encode the same CDR3. This chain links TRBV5-1 with TRBJ2-2; D call uncertain. CDR3 length equals 13 residues. Per the germline V gene, CDR1 is SGHRS and CDR2 is YFSETQ. Trimming removed 2 bases from V and 4 bases from J, with 6 bases in between. The DNA of the CDR3 is TGCGCCAGCAGCTTTGGATCCACCGGGGAGCTGTTTTTT. Translated, it gives CASSFGSTGELFF.

The chain has TRBV4-1 and TRBJ2-1; perhaps TRBD1 as D (6 bases). CDR1 and CDR2 from the germline V gene are MGHRA and YSYEKL. V gave up 4 bases and J gave up 4 bases, with 26 bases separating them. The CDR3 length is 19 residues. The DNA for the CDR3 is TGCGCCAGCAGCCCGAAGTCCAGCCGAGGGGGAGTAAGGTACAATGAGCAGTTCTTC. This codes for CASSPKSSRGGVRYNEQFF.

V is TRBV5-6 and J is TRBJ1-4; no firm D call. CDR1 is SGHDT and CDR2 is YYEEEE in the germline V gene. The CDR3 runs 14 residues. V was clipped by 3 bases and J by 5 bases, with 11 bases between them. The CDR3 nucleotides are TGTGCCAGCAGCTCTTCGGGCCCCAATGAAAAACTGTTTTTT. This translates into CASSSSGPNEKLFF.

CDR3 nucleotide sequence: TGTGCCAGCAGCCGCACCCCCAGGGACGGTGAGCAGTTCTTC. This sequence encodes CASSRTPRDGEQFF. The V and J genes are TRBV4-2 and TRBJ2-1; D is perhaps TRBD1 or TRBD2 (5 bases each). The CDR3 consists of 14 residues. Germline V CDR1 and CDR2: LGHNA, YNFKEQ. Trimming shortened V by 4 bases and J by 9 bases, and 16 bases separated the two germline ends.

The chain has TRBV19 and TRBJ1-1; D call uncertain. The CDR3 has 15 residues. The V and J ends lost 4 bases and 6 bases respectively, with 18 bases between them. In germline, CDR1 is LNHDA, CDR2 SQIVND (reference sequence). CDR3 loop: CASSTSVGPGSEAFF. Written as DNA, the CDR3 is TGTGCCAGTAGTACGTCCGTAGGGCCAGGTTCTGAAGCTTTCTTT.

This clone was counted a single time. The chain couples TRBV6-1 to TRBJ2-7, with D possibly matching TRBD2 (5 bases). In germline, CDR1 is MNHNS, CDR2 SASEGT. This CDR3 has 14 amino acids. V lost 10 bases to trimming and J lost 5 bases, with 21 bases between them. The CDR3 loop is CATILNVLRDEQYF. The CDR3 nucleotides are TGTGCCACGATTCTTAATGTCTTGCGGGACGAGCAGTACTTC.

The rearrangement links TRBV2 to TRBJ1-2; D might be TRBD1 (5 bases). The CDR3 sequence is 17 residues long. V was clipped by 4 bases and J by 3 bases, with 21 bases between them. Per germline, CDR1 SNHLY and CDR2 FYNNEI. The CDR3 loop reads CASSVRLTGARDYGYTF. CDR3 coding DNA: TGTGCCAGCAGTGTACGTCTTACCGGGGCAAGGGACTATGGCTACACCTTC.

V is TRBV29-1 and J is TRBJ1-2; 12 nucleotides align to TRBD1. The germline gives CDR1 SQVTM, CDR2 ANQGSEA. The CDR3 spans 16 residues. V lost 5 bases and J lost 3; bases outside the gene matches: 10. Here the CDR3 DNA reads TGCAGCGTTCTGGGGGGACAGGGGGCGCAAGACTATGGCTACACCTTC. It codes for CSVLGGQGAQDYGYTF.

This chain joins TRBV25-1 and TRBJ1-2; maybe TRBD1 (5 bases). The CDR3 covers 14 residues. Trimming took off 2 bases at V and 2 bases at J, with 9 bases between the two ends. From germline, CDR1 is MGHDK and CDR2 SYGVNS. The CDR3 loop reads CASSEGGGNYGYTF. The CDR3 DNA follows: TGTGCCAGCAGTGAAGGTGGGGGAAACTATGGCTACACCTTC.

This chain links TRBV18 with TRBJ1-1; no definite D call. The CDR3 covers 17 residues. From germline, CDR1 is KGHSH and CDR2 LQKENI. The V end was cut by 3 bases, the J end by 6 bases, with 23 bases between. The CDR3 reads CASSPTNAAVGSSEAFF. The CDR3 DNA reads as TGTGCCAGCTCACCTACCAACGCAGCGGTCGGCTCCTCTGAAGCTTTCTTT.

The rearrangement links TRBV18 to TRBJ2-1, with 10 nucleotides matching TRBD1. CDR1 and CDR2 from the germline V gene are KGHSH and LQKENI. V trimming: 3 bases; J trimming: 4 bases; junction bases outside the gene matches: 3. The CDR3 spans 15 residues. DNA for the CDR3: TGTGCCAGCTCACCGACAGGGGGCTTTTACAATGAGCAGTTCTTC. This sequence encodes CASSPTGGFYNEQFF.

This chain joins TRBV4-3 and TRBJ2-1; 7 bases agree with TRBD1. This CDR3 has 11 residues. The trim removed 4 bases at V and 9 bases at J, leaving 0 bases unmatched. Germline CDR1 is LGHNA and CDR2 is YSLEER. CDR3 amino acids: CASSRQGEQFF. In DNA form, the CDR3 reads TGCGCCAGCAGCCGACAGGGTGAGCAGTTCTTC.

The V and J genes are TRBV27 and TRBJ2-1; 9 bases are shared with TRBD2. CDR1 and CDR2 from the germline V gene are MNHEY and SMNVEV (reference sequence). J was trimmed by 3 bases and V by 4 bases; bases with no gene match: 4. There are 15 residues in the CDR3. The CDR3 region is CASSYLAGNYNEQFF. In DNA, the CDR3 is TGTGCCAGCAGTTACCTAGCGGGAAACTACAATGAGCAGTTCTTC.

The chain employs TRBV6-1 and TRBJ2-5; no firm D call. Germline values: CDR1 MNHNS, CDR2 SASEGT. Trimming stripped 6 bases from V and 7 bases from J, with 15 bases between. The CDR3 covers 13 residues. The CDR3 region is CASSGSSLGTQYF. In nucleotides, the CDR3 is TGTGCCAGCAGCGGCTCTAGTTTGGGGACCCAGTACTTC.

In this sample, this clone turned up once. V and J are TRBV6-1 and TRBJ1-2; D remains ambiguous. Trimming left V 6 bases short and J 5 bases short, with 13 bases between. CDR1 is MNHNS and CDR2 is SASEGT in the germline V gene. The CDR3 runs to 13 residues. CDR3 coding DNA: TGTGCCAGCAGGACTCCGGGAAGTTATGGCTACACCTTC. Encoded protein: CASRTPGSYGYTF.

This chain joins TRBV11-2 and TRBJ1-2; D is undetermined. The CDR3 has 18 residues. CDR1 and CDR2 (germline): SGHAT, FQNNGV. V lost 1 base and J 0 bases, leaving 18 bases between the germline ends. The DNA of the CDR3 is TGTGCCAGCAGCTTAGGTACTATTGGTGGGAGATCTAACTATGGCTACACCTTC. This codes for CASSLGTIGGRSNYGYTF.

The chain couples TRBV25-1 to TRBJ2-3; D not resolved. V gave up 5 bases and J gave up 1 base, with 10 bases separating them. CDR1 MGHDK and CDR2 SYGVNS come from the germline V gene. The CDR3 consists of 14 residues. DNA of the CDR3: TGTGCCAGCAGTAAAACCACGGGCACAGATACGCAGTATTTT. This translates into CASSKTTGTDTQYF.

The J gene is TRBJ2-3, the V gene TRBV11-3, with 7 bases that match TRBD2. Germline lookup yields CDR1 SGHNT and CDR2 YENEEA. The CDR3 length is 13 residues. Unmatched junction bases numbered 5, after V lost 3 bases and J lost 8 bases. The CDR3 DNA follows: TGTGCCAGCAGCTTGGGCGGGGAGGGTACGCAGTATTTT. It is translated as CASSLGGEGTQYF.

The rearrangement links TRBV14 to TRBJ2-3; TRBD2 matches at 13 bases. Germline V gives CDR1 SGHDN, CDR2 FVKESK. This CDR3 contains 17 residues. The ends lost 4 bases at V and 2 bases at J; junction bases unmatched: 6. The CDR3 sequence is CASSPWTSGSPTDTQYF. The CDR3 DNA reads TGTGCCAGCAGCCCTTGGACTAGCGGGAGCCCCACAGATACGCAGTATTTT.

The chain combines TRBV5-1 with TRBJ2-7; the D call may be TRBD1 or TRBD2 (6 bases each). This CDR3 is built from 16 residues. V lost 0 bases to trimming and J lost 2 bases, with 15 bases between them. Germline loops: CDR1 SGHRS, CDR2 YFSETQ. The CDR3 reads CASSLAGAGDTYEQYF. The CDR3 coding sequence is TGCGCCAGCAGCTTGGCGGGGGCAGGTGACACCTACGAGCAGTACTTC.

This clone was recorded only once. The same CDR3 also results from other DNA sequences found in this sample. The rearrangement uses TRBV5-1 and TRBJ2-5; 10 bases match TRBD1. V trimming: 4 bases; J trimming: 5 bases; junction bases outside the gene matches: 8. This CDR3 has 15 amino acids. CDR1 is SGHRS, CDR2 YFSETQ, per germline. CDR3 DNA: TGCGCCAGCAGCACCCCGACAGGGGGCGGGGAGACCCAGTACTTC. The encoded protein is CASSTPTGGGETQYF.